This T cell receptor (beta chain) emerged from a study of regulatory T cells in long-lasting Graves disease. The CDR3 has 19 residues. The germline gives CDR1 MGHRA, CDR2 YSYEKL. V lost 1 base and J 4 bases, leaving 23 bases between the germline ends. The time point denotes: newly diagnosed GD, antithyroid drugs for less than 3 months. Making the TCR library involved RNA that had been extracted from PBMCs. Arm-PCR of CDR3 regions with iRepertoire HTBI primers generated TCR beta libraries. TCRdb reanalysed the multiplex PCR reads using MiXCR and keeps one entry per CDR3 protein. This sample carries under 800,000 distinct CDR3 sequences, 15% to 20% of them seen once, and the ten largest clones take 18%. This same sample was also part of a study on T cells in Graves' hyperthyroidism and ophthalmopathy. From that second work: Ophthalmopathy and stable hyperthyroidism were told apart by a 13 V-J model.

The receptor was derived from a woman younger than 45 with Graves disease. The input for sequencing was peripheral blood mononuclear cells (PBMCs), taken at new diagnosis, from a patient treated with antithyroid drugs. J is TRBJ1-3 and V is TRBV4-1, with D possibly TRBD1 on 5 matching bases. CDR3 in amino acids: CASSQGSGGWGAEGNTIYF. In DNA form, the CDR3 reads TGCGCCAGCAGCCAAGGCAGTGGTGGTTGGGGCGCAGAGGGAAACACCATATATTTT.